This T cell receptor (beta chain) was captured in a study of T cell changes during pregnancy in multiple sclerosis. Some clones are missing from TCRdb's copy, which holds only in-frame ones; the method was immunoSEQ multiplex PCR. The table includes more than 75,000 clones, around 93% detected once. This clone was observed a single time. The sample here was peripheral blood, taken in the third trimester of pregnancy. The clonotype originates from a female donor with multiple sclerosis, enrolled in a pregnancy study.

CDR3: CASRRWAGAETDTQYF. DNA for the CDR3: TGCGCCAGCCGGCGATGGGCGGGGGCCGAGACAGATACGCAGTATTTT. The rearrangement uses TRBV5-1 and TRBJ2-3; D possibly corresponds to TRBD2 (7 bases). The V end lost 7 bases, the J end lost 3 bases, and 21 bases lay between the germline ends. CDR3 length equals 16 residues. Germline V lookup: CDR1 SGHRS, CDR2 YFSETQ.